Below, one TCR beta chain is given with its context. Once RNA had been extracted, it was reverse transcribed into cDNA to act as the sequencing template. Clones were sequenced by immunoSEQ multiplex PCR, and TCRdb holds only the in-frame ones, with some missing. The sample shows over 150,000 clones, roughly 53% of them seen only once. This entry belongs to a study of CD8+ T cells in alopecia areata. The sample's treatment: oral pan-JAK inhibitor, 5-10 mg twice daily. After removal of 2 bases from V and 4 bases from J, the junction contained 3 bases not matched to a gene. Germline CDR1 reads SNHLY; CDR2 reads FYNNEI. The CDR3 is made up of 15 amino acids.

The chain combines TRBV2 with TRBJ1-4, with TRBD1 identical over 8 bases. The clonotype comes from a human donor with alopecia areata. The starting material was CD8+ T cells sorted from blood, obtained at week 24, from a patient treated with tofacitinib. The CDR3 region has the DNA TGTGCCAGCAGTGAAAGGACAGGGCTTAATGAAAAACTGTTTTTT. Translating gives CASSERTGLNEKLFF.